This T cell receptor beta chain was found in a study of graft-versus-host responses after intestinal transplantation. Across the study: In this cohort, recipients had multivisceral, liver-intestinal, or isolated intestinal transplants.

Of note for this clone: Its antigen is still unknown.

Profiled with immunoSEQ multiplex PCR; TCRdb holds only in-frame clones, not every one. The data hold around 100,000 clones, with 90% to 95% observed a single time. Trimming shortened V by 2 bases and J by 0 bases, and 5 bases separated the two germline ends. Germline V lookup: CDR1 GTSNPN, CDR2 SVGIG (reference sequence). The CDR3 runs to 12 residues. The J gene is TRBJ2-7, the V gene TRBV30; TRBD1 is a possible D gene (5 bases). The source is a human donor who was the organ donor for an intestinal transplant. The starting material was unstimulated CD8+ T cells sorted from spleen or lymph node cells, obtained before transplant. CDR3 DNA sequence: TGTGCCTGGAGTAGGGGCTCCTACGAGCAGTACTTC. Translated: CAWSRGSYEQYF. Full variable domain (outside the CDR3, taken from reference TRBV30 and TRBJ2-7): SQTIHQWPATLVQPVGSPLSLECTVEGTSNPNLYWYRQAAGRGLQLLFYSVGIGQISSEVPQNLSASRPQDRQFILSSKKLLLSDSGFYLCAWSRGSYEQYFGPGTRLTVT.